Presented here are 16 T cell receptor beta chains from one specimen sequenced in a study of PD-1 blockade in classical Hodgkin lymphoma. Here immunoSEQ multiplex PCR was the method, and the copy in TCRdb shows in-frame clones only, minus some. Of 110,000 or so clones detected, approximately 90% appear once; the ten largest clones hold under 20%. The time point denotes: cycle 4 day 1 (C4D1), after less than 7 weeks of nivolumab. Relapses following autologous stem cell transplantation were seen in all patients, with brentuximab vedotin exposure varying. The sample was peripheral blood mononuclear cells (PBMCs), taken before the fourth cycle of nivolumab. These receptors were obtained from a human donor with classical Hodgkin lymphoma.

This sequence joins TRBV27 and TRBJ2-7, with a weak D call TRBD1 (6 bases). CDR1 is MNHEY, CDR2 SMNVEV, per germline (reference sequence). The CDR3 has 13 amino acids. Trimming removed 5 bases at V and 6 bases at J, with 14 bases between. The CDR3 nucleotides are TGTGCCAGCAGTCCCCTGGGGGCCAGCGAGCAGTACTTC. Amino acids: CASSPLGASEQYF.

This clone was seen a single time. The chain combines TRBV28 with TRBJ1-1; 7 nucleotides match TRBD1. The CDR3 contains 14 residues. Looked up from germline, CDR1 is MDHEN and CDR2 is SYDVKM. V lost 0 bases to trimming and J lost 8 bases; unmatched junction nucleotides: 6. The CDR3 loop is CASSLWARGNEAFF. The CDR3 region has the DNA TGTGCCAGCAGTTTATGGGCCAGGGGGAACGAAGCTTTCTTT.

The gene calls are TRBV2 and TRBJ2-2, with TRBD1 matching 8 bases. The ends lost 9 bases at V and 7 bases at J; junction bases unmatched: 7. The CDR3 consists of 13 residues. Germline values: CDR1 SNHLY, CDR2 FYNNEI. CDR3 amino acids: CASRQGLSGELFF. CDR3 nucleotide sequence: TGTGCCAGTAGACAGGGGTTAAGCGGGGAGCTGTTTTTT.

The chain couples TRBV28 to TRBJ1-2; D possibly corresponds to TRBD1 (6 bases). The V end lost 4 bases, the J end lost 1 base, and 19 bases lay between the germline ends. The CDR3 covers 17 residues. The germline V gene has CDR1 MDHEN and CDR2 SYDVKM. DNA for the CDR3: TGTGCCAGCAGTTCCGCCTCCACAGGGAACTATAACTATGGCTACACCTTC. Amino acid sequence: CASSSASTGNYNYGYTF.

This rearrangement joins TRBV9 to TRBJ2-7; 8 positions match TRBD2. The germline CDR1 and CDR2 sequences are SGDLS and YYNGEE. The CDR3 runs to 13 residues. Unmatched junction bases numbered 6, after V lost 4 bases and J lost 6 bases. The CDR3 protein is CASSPGSGGEQYF. DNA for the CDR3: TGTGCCAGCAGCCCAGGCAGCGGGGGCGAGCAGTACTTC.

The chain carries TRBV30 and TRBJ2-7; tentatively, D is TRBD1 (6 bases). Germline-derived CDR1 and CDR2 are GTSNPN and SVGIG (reference sequence). Trimming cost V 1 base and J 0 bases, with 10 bases left between them. The CDR3 has 14 residues. CDR3 sequence reads: CAWSEYRASYEQYF. Written as DNA, the CDR3 is TGTGCCTGGAGTGAGTACAGGGCCTCCTACGAGCAGTACTTC.

The genes are TRBV10-2 and TRBJ2-5, with no clear D. The CDR3 totals 12 residues. V lost 0 bases and J lost 3, with 2 bases in between. The V gene's germline CDR1 is WSHSY and CDR2 SAAADI. CDR3 nucleotides: TGCGCCAGCAGTGAGTCGAAAGAGACCCAGTACTTC. Translated, it gives CASSESKETQYF.

The V and J genes are TRBV20-1 and TRBJ1-2; no reliable D call. Trimming cost V 3 bases and J 3 bases, with 5 bases left between them. The germline V gene encodes CDR1 DFQATT and CDR2 SNEGSKA (reference sequence). CDR3 length equals 11 residues. CDR3 residues: CSARRDYGYTF. The CDR3 coding sequence is TGCAGTGCTAGGCGAGACTATGGCTACACCTTC.

This clone was found once. The chain has TRBV11-2 and TRBJ2-7; the D gene is possibly TRBD2 (6 bases). The CDR3 is made up of 15 amino acids. CDR1 and CDR2 (germline): SGHAT, FQNNGV. The V gene lost 0 bases and the J gene lost 2 bases, with 11 bases spanning the gap. In DNA form, the CDR3 reads TGTGCCAGCAGCTTAGACCGGGACTCAACCTACGAGCAGTACTTC. Its translation: CASSLDRDSTYEQYF.

This chain connects TRBV13 to TRBJ1-2; TRBD1 matches at 8 bases. Per germline, CDR1 PRHDT and CDR2 FYEKMQ (reference sequence). CDR3 length: 14 amino acids. V lost 3 bases and J lost 7; bases outside the gene matches: 7. The CDR3 sequence is CASSFWGQVRGYTF. CDR3 in DNA: TGTGCCAGCAGCTTTTGGGGACAGGTGCGTGGCTACACCTTC.

The chain links TRBV2 to TRBJ2-1; either TRBD1 or TRBD2 may supply D (6 bases each). V was pared by 8 bases and J by 7 bases, with 18 bases between. The CDR3 spans 14 residues. CDR1 is SNHLY and CDR2 is FYNNEI in the germline V gene. CDR3 DNA: TGTGCCAGCTTCTCGGGGGCGGGATTAAATGAGCAGTTCTTC. It translates to CASFSGAGLNEQFF.

The chain joins TRBV7-2 to TRBJ2-5; weak D call: TRBD1 (6 bases). In germline, CDR1 is SGHTA, CDR2 FQGNSA. Trimming shortened V by 1 base and J by 2 bases, and 20 bases separated the two germline ends. This CDR3 is 18 amino acids long. CDR3 sequence reads: CASSLGRGGSWLQETQYF. Here the CDR3 DNA reads TGTGCCAGCAGCTTAGGGAGAGGGGGTAGCTGGCTACAAGAGACCCAGTACTTC.

The chain employs TRBV19 and TRBJ2-5, with a tentative D call TRBD2 (5 bases). V was pared by 2 bases and J by 0 bases, with 13 bases between. The CDR3 length is 16 residues. Germline V lookup: CDR1 LNHDA, CDR2 SQIVND (reference sequence). The CDR3 DNA reads TGTGCCAGTAGTATAAGGGAGAATTGGTACCAAGAGACCCAGTACTTC. Translating it yields CASSIRENWYQETQYF. The full variable domain, in which reference TRBV19 and TRBJ2-5 provide the parts outside the CDR3, is DGGITQSPKYLFRKEGQNVTLSCEQNLNHDAMYWYRQDPGQGLRLIYYSQIVNDFQKGDIAEGYSVSREKKESFPLTVTSAQKNPTAFYLCASSIRENWYQETQYFGPGTRLLVL.

The J gene is TRBJ1-1, the V gene TRBV2, with TRBD1 matching 8 bases. The CDR3 totals 13 residues. V gave up 5 bases and J gave up 6 bases; unmatched junction bases: 5. Per germline, CDR1 SNHLY and CDR2 FYNNEI. CDR3 region: CASSRGQGAEAFF. The CDR3 nucleotides read TGTGCCAGCAGTAGAGGACAGGGCGCTGAAGCTTTCTTT.

The genes are TRBV7-2 and TRBJ1-5; possibly TRBD1 for D (5 bases). The CDR3 runs 16 residues. Trimming left V 4 bases short and J 3 bases short, with 16 bases between. Germline V CDR1 and CDR2: SGHTA, FQGNSA. The CDR3 spells CASSSQTALPNQPQHF. Written as DNA, the CDR3 is TGTGCCAGCAGCTCCCAGACAGCTCTACCCAATCAGCCCCAGCATTTT.

Remarks on this clone: This specimen includes other DNA sequences encoding the same CDR3. This CDR3 reads CASSRTGNTEAFF. Written as DNA, the CDR3 is TGTGCCAGCAGCAGGACAGGGAACACTGAAGCTTTCTTT. The rearrangement links TRBV6-5 to TRBJ1-1, with 7 positions matching TRBD1. The CDR3 extends over 13 amino acids. V shed 6 bases and J 1 base; nucleotides not matched to a gene: 2. The germline V gene has CDR1 MNHEY and CDR2 SVGAGI.